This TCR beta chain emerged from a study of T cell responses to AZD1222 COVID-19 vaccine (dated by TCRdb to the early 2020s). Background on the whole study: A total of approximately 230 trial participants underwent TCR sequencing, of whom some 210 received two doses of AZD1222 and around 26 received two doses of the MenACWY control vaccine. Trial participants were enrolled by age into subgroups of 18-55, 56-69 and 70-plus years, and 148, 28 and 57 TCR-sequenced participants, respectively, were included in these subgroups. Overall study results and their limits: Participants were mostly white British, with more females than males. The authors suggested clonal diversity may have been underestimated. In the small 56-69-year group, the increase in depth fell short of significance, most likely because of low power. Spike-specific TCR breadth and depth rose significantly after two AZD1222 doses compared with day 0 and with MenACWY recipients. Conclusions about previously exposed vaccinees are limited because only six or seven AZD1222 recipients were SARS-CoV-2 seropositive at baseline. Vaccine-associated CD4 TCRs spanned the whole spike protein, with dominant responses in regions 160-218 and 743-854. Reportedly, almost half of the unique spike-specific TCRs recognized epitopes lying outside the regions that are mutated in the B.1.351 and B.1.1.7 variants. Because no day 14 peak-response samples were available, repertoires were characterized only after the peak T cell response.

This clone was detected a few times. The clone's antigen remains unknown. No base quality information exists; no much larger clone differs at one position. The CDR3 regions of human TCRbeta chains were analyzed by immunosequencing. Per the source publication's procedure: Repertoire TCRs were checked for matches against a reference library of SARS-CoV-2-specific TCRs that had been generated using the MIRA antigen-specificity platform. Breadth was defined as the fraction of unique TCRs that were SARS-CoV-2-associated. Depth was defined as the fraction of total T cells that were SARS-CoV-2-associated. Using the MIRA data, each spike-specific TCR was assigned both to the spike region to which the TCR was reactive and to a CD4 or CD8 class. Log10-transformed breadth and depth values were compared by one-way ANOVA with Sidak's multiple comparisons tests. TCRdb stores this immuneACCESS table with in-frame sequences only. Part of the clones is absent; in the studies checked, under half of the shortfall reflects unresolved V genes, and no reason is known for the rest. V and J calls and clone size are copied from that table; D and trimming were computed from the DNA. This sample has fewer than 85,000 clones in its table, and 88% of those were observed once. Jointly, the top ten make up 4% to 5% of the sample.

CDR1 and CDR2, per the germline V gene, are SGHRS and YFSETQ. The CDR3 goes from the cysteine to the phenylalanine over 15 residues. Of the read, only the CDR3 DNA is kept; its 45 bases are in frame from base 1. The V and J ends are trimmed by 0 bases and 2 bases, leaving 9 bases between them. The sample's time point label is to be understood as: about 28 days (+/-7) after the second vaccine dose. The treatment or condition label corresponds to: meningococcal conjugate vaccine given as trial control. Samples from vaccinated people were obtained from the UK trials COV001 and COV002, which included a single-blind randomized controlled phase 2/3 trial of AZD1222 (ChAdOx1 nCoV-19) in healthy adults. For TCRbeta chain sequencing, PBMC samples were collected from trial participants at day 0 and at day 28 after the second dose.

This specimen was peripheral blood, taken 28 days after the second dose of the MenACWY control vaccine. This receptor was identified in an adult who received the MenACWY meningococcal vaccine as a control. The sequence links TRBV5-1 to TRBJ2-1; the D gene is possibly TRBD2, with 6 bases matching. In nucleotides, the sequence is TGCGCCAGCAGCTTGGCCGGGAGCCCCTACAATGAGCAGTTCTTC. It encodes CASSLAGSPYNEQFF. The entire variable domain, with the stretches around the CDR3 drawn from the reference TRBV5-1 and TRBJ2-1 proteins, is KAGVTQTPRYLIKTRGQQVTLSCSPISGHRSVSWYQQTPGQGLQFLFEYFSETQRNKGNFPGRFSGRQFSNSRSEMNVSTLELGDSALYLCASSLAGSPYNEQFFGPGTRLTVL.